This record concerns one T cell receptor (beta chain) sequence. Its target antigen remains unknown. Base qualities are not recorded, but no much larger clone differs from it by a single base. Its CDR3 holds 14 amino acids, cysteine through phenylalanine. Kept here is only the CDR3 DNA, which spans 42 bases and is read in frame from base 1. The germline ends are 12 bases apart after V is trimmed by 2 bases and J by 7 bases. CDR1 and CDR2, per the germline V gene, are SGHRS and YFSETQ. This entry is derived from a study of blood T cell repertoires in COVID-19 (dated by TCRdb to the early 2020s). Broadly, across the study: Samples covering the acute and convalescent phases of COVID-19 were provided by collaborators in the United States, Italy and Spain. The dataset comprised deeply sampled blood TCRbeta repertoires from subjects exposed to, actively infected with, or recovered from COVID-19. The repertoires were made available in a free public database intended to serve as a resource for research on the immune response to SARS-CoV-2. The prospective study material was composed of cDNA or gDNA derived from T cells, B-cell-depleted T cells, or PBMCs. Samples came from the ongoing ImmuneRACE study (first 160 participants) plus 1,254 subjects from 6 global collaborators. HLA class I and class II types, where available, came from metadata supplied by the sample provider rather than from assay-based typing. A de-identified subject ID, COVID-19 status, age in years and sex were almost always included in the sample metadata.

TCRbeta CDR3 regions were amplified from genomic DNA by means of the immunoSEQ Assay, a bias-controlled multiplex PCR. Per the original workflow: Nucleated cell counts per sample were estimated from amplification of reference gene primers within the assay. Sequence reads were collapsed and filtered to measure the absolute abundance of every unique TCRbeta CDR3 rearrangement. For each sample, productive Simpson clonality was calculated as the square root of Simpson's diversity index over productive rearrangements. This immuneACCESS table, as held by TCRdb, lists in-frame sequences with V and J called but not all clones. Of the missing ones, under half trace to an unresolved V gene in checked studies; the others have no known cause. D and trimming were read from the DNA, whereas the V and J calls and clone size are those reported in that table. The table for this sample lists 110,000 to 150,000 clones; approximately 80% of them were counted only once. The ten most abundant clones make up under 9.5% of the sample.

Broad study findings and their caveats: The quantity of clinical and demographic metadata differed by source and by participant and was supplied without curation.

Each collaborating institution followed its own protocols to collect whole blood in K2EDTA tubes. Collaborator samples were shipped for TCRbeta analysis as frozen whole blood, isolated PBMCs, or DNA extracted from either sample type. Sequencing was carried out using peripheral blood. The receptor comes from a woman of 80 years or more in a cohort sampled during active or convalescent COVID-19. Recombination connected TRBV5-1 to TRBJ1-4; TRBD1 is possibly the D segment (6 matching bases). The nucleotides are TGCGCCAGCAGCTTCCAGGGGATGGGTGAAAAACTGTTTTTT. This yields the protein CASSFQGMGEKLFF.